These T cell receptor beta chains were read from a single sample in a study of cytomegalovirus exposure and HLA in healthy donors. TCRdb keeps only in-frame clones here, not all; method: immunoSEQ multiplex PCR. The sample lists 100,000 to 150,000 clones, about 79% occurring once. What was sequenced was PBMCs. The source is a woman in her forties or fifties in good health and CMV-seronegative. Both conserved end residues are part of each CDR3. Each record gives: clone size, V gene, J gene, D gene, CDR3 protein, CDR3 DNA. The D gene is left open where the match is weak. Part of the rows lack a size; the others show once, few, many or a class for expanded clones.

size: once
V: TRBV11-2
J: TRBJ1-1
D: .
CDR3: CASTPLFTEAFF
DNA: TGTGCCAGCACCCCGTTGTTCACTGAAGCTTTCTTT

size: .
V: TRBV7-2
J: TRBJ1-4
D: TRBD1
CDR3: CASSLMGQGASGLFF
DNA: TGTGCCAGCAGCTTAATGGGACAGGGTGCGTCAGGACTGTTTTTT

size: .
V: TRBV11-2
J: TRBJ2-7
D: .
CDR3: CASSLGADQYF
DNA: TGTGCCAGCAGCTTAGGGGCTGACCAGTACTTC

size: few
V: TRBV30
J: TRBJ1-1
D: .
CDR3: CAWRGQTGNTEAFF
DNA: TGTGCCTGGAGGGGTCAAACAGGGAACACTGAAGCTTTCTTT

size: .
V: TRBV5-1
J: TRBJ2-7
D: TRBD1
CDR3: CASSVGTGGYEQYF
DNA: TGCGCCAGCAGCGTAGGGACAGGGGGGTACGAGCAGTACTTC

size: .
V: TRBV4-3
J: TRBJ1-1
D: .
CDR3: CASSPDLSRNTEAFF
DNA: TGCGCCAGCAGCCCCGACCTTAGCAGGAACACTGAAGCTTTCTTT

size: .
V: TRBV19
J: TRBJ2-7
D: TRBD2
CDR3: CASSPSGALYEQYF
DNA: TGTGCCAGTAGTCCTAGCGGGGCTTTATACGAGCAGTACTTC

size: .
V: TRBV5-8
J: TRBJ1-3
D: TRBD1
CDR3: CASNDRVFTGNTIYF
DNA: TGTGCCAGCAACGACAGGGTGTTTACTGGAAACACCATATATTTT

size: .
V: TRBV6-5
J: TRBJ1-2
D: .
CDR3: CASSEGLYGYTF
DNA: TGTGCCAGCAGTGAAGGACTCTATGGCTACACCTTC

size: .
V: TRBV5-6
J: TRBJ1-1
D: .
CDR3: CASSSPQGHTEAFF
DNA: TGTGCCAGCAGCTCCCCACAGGGACACACTGAAGCTTTCTTT

size: once
V: TRBV11-3
J: TRBJ2-1
D: .
CDR3: CASSQRGNEQFF
DNA: TGTGCCAGCAGCCAAAGGGGCAATGAGCAGTTCTTC

size: .
V: TRBV13
J: TRBJ2-7
D: .
CDR3: CASSLSRLHGRGDSEQYF
DNA: TGTGCCAGCAGCTTATCCCGTCTACACGGGCGGGGTGACTCCGAGCAGTACTTC

size: .
V: TRBV7-2
J: TRBJ2-3
D: TRBD1
CDR3: CASSLDRGRTDTQYF
DNA: TGTGCCAGCAGCCTAGACAGGGGGAGGACAGATACGCAGTATTTT

size: .
V: TRBV7-9
J: TRBJ2-7
D: .
CDR3: CASSRGGRGLIYEQYF
DNA: TGTGCCAGCAGTCGCGGCGGGCGGGGGCTCATTTACGAGCAGTACTTC

size: .
V: TRBV19
J: TRBJ2-2
D: .
CDR3: CASRRGGTGELFF
DNA: TGTGCCAGTAGAAGAGGGGGCACCGGGGAGCTGTTTTTT

size: .
V: TRBV5-6
J: TRBJ1-2
D: .
CDR3: CASTTPPGGTNGYTF
DNA: TGTGCCAGCACCACCCCCCCTGGAGGGACCAATGGCTACACCTTC

size: .
V: TRBV5-1
J: TRBJ2-1
D: .
CDR3: CASSDPGSHNEQFF
DNA: TGCGCCAGCAGCGACCCGGGGTCGCACAATGAGCAGTTCTTC

size: .
V: TRBV7-2
J: TRBJ2-1
D: TRBD2
CDR3: CASSSLAGVGVEQFF
DNA: TGTGCCAGCAGCTCTTTAGCGGGAGTGGGTGTTGAGCAGTTCTTC

size: .
V: TRBV6-5
J: TRBJ2-7
D: TRBD2
CDR3: CASRLGRTSDYEQYF
DNA: TGTGCCAGCAGGTTAGGCCGGACTAGCGACTACGAGCAGTACTTC

size: .
V: TRBV4-3
J: TRBJ2-3
D: TRBD2
CDR3: CASSQEGRGEVDTQYF
DNA: TGCGCCAGCAGCCAAGAGGGGCGGGGGGAAGTAGATACGCAGTATTTT

size: .
V: TRBV4-1
J: TRBJ1-1
D: .
CDR3: CASSQEGRYEAFF
DNA: TGCGCCAGCAGCCAAGAGGGGCGGTACGAAGCTTTCTTT

size: .
V: TRBV2
J: TRBJ2-1
D: .
CDR3: CASNLRRNEQFF
DNA: TGTGCCAGCAATTTGCGGCGCAATGAGCAGTTCTTC

size: few
V: TRBV7-9
J: TRBJ2-7
D: .
CDR3: CSSSLVGSGFDEQYF
DNA: TGTTCCAGCAGCTTAGTTGGGTCAGGGTTCGACGAGCAGTACTTC

size: once
V: TRBV7-2
J: TRBJ2-5
D: .
CDR3: CASSFPAGRETQYF
DNA: TGTGCCAGCAGCTTCCCCGCGGGGCGAGAGACCCAGTACTTC

size: .
V: TRBV18
J: TRBJ2-1
D: .
CDR3: CASSPPRDNEQFF
DNA: TGTGCCAGCTCACCACCGAGGGACAATGAGCAGTTCTTC

size: .
V: TRBV7-9
J: TRBJ1-4
D: .
CDR3: CASSLKENEKLFF
DNA: TGTGCCAGCAGCTTAAAAGAGAATGAAAAACTGTTTTTT

size: .
V: TRBV7-2
J: TRBJ2-2
D: TRBD2
CDR3: CASSLRLAGTGELFF
DNA: TGTGCCAGCAGCTTACGGCTAGCGGGCACCGGGGAGCTGTTTTTT

size: .
V: TRBV6-1
J: TRBJ2-7
D: TRBD1
CDR3: CASSAGQVSYEQYF
DNA: TGTGCCAGCAGCGCAGGACAGGTCTCCTACGAGCAGTACTTC

size: few
V: TRBV2
J: TRBJ2-1
D: .
CDR3: CASRVSPYNEQFF
DNA: TGTGCCAGCCGTGTAAGCCCGTACAATGAGCAGTTCTTC

size: .
V: TRBV10-3
J: TRBJ1-2
D: .
CDR3: CAISESQGLRYGYTF
DNA: TGTGCCATCAGTGAGTCGCAGGGGTTAAGGTATGGCTACACCTTC

size: .
V: TRBV7-2
J: TRBJ1-1
D: .
CDR3: CASSLGGPGNTEAFF
DNA: TGTGCCAGCAGCCTAGGAGGTCCGGGGAACACTGAAGCTTTCTTT

size: .
V: TRBV27
J: TRBJ1-5
D: .
CDR3: CASSLSSGGSQPQHF
DNA: TGTGCCAGCAGTTTATCGTCGGGGGGCAGTCAGCCCCAGCATTTT

size: .
V: TRBV28
J: TRBJ2-6
D: TRBD2
CDR3: CASSFLLTLAGGPGGANVLTF
DNA: TGTGCCAGCAGTTTTCTTTTAACACTAGCGGGAGGGCCAGGTGGGGCCAACGTCCTGACTTTC

size: .
V: TRBV2
J: TRBJ2-7
D: TRBD2
CDR3: CASSQDSGLAGAMYEQYF
DNA: TGTGCCAGCAGTCAAGATAGTGGTCTAGCGGGAGCCATGTACGAGCAGTACTTC

size: .
V: TRBV28
J: TRBJ2-7
D: .
CDR3: CASSFERAQGGEQYF
DNA: TGTGCCAGCAGTTTCGAGCGGGCCCAGGGAGGCGAGCAGTACTTC

size: .
V: TRBV28
J: TRBJ1-4
D: TRBD1
CDR3: CASRPLDRTAGKLFF
DNA: TGTGCCAGCAGACCTCTGGACAGGACAGCAGGAAAACTGTTTTTT

size: .
V: TRBV5-1
J: TRBJ2-3
D: .
CDR3: CASSLGASTDTQYF
DNA: TGCGCCAGCAGCTTAGGGGCCAGCACAGATACGCAGTATTTT

size: .
V: TRBV11-2
J: TRBJ2-7
D: TRBD2
CDR3: CASSLWGGFYEQYF
DNA: TGTGCCAGCAGCTTATGGGGGGGATTCTACGAGCAGTACTTC

size: .
V: TRBV30
J: TRBJ2-3
D: TRBD2
CDR3: CAWAGGASGIADTQYF
DNA: TGTGCCTGGGCAGGAGGGGCTAGCGGGATCGCAGATACGCAGTATTTT

size: once
V: TRBV7-2
J: TRBJ1-1
D: .
CDR3: CASSLDRGSEAFF
DNA: TGTGCCAGCAGCTTAGATCGAGGGTCTGAAGCTTTCTTT

size: .
V: TRBV30
J: TRBJ2-1
D: .
CDR3: CAWSVNGFGQFF
DNA: TGTGCCTGGAGTGTAAACGGGTTTGGGCAGTTCTTC

size: .
V: TRBV19
J: TRBJ2-1
D: .
CDR3: CASQLIGVNEQFF
DNA: TGTGCCAGTCAATTAATAGGGGTGAATGAGCAGTTCTTC